The T cell receptor (beta chain) described here comes from a study of technical replicates of blood from a few donors. Generated by immunoSEQ multiplex PCR, the TCRdb table keeps only in-frame clones and is missing some. Of around 80,000 clones listed, around 94% were seen once; the top ten hold around 0.42%. The V and J ends lost 2 bases and 2 bases respectively, with 10 bases between them. Per germline, CDR1 MGHRA and CDR2 YSYEKL. The CDR3 length is 14 residues. The specimen was T cells isolated from PBMCs. The chain carries TRBV4-1 and TRBJ2-7; D is ambiguous. The receptor was derived from a human donor in good health. In DNA form, the CDR3 reads TGCGCCAGCAGCCAAAGGCAGGTGGCCTACGAGCAGTACTTC. It yields the protein CASSQRQVAYEQYF.